These 3 T cell receptor beta chains came from one sample sequenced in a study of blood T cell repertoires in COVID-19. Profiling relied on immunoSEQ multiplex PCR, and the TCRdb table lists in-frame clones only, not all of them. The table shows roughly 320,000 clones, with 90% occurring only once. The sequencing input was PBMCs or T cells enriched from blood (not recorded which). The receptors come from a woman in her thirties who had been exposed to COVID-19.

The gene calls are TRBV5-1 and TRBJ1-2, with D tentatively TRBD1 (5 bases). The V end lost 7 bases, the J end lost 5 bases, and 24 bases lay between the germline ends. This CDR3 is 16 amino acids long. Germline loops: CDR1 SGHRS, CDR2 YFSETQ. The CDR3 DNA is TGCGCCAGCCGACAACTGGCCGGGGGTGTCATTTATGGCTACACCTTC. The encoded protein is CASRQLAGGVIYGYTF.

The V gene is TRBV7-9, the J gene TRBJ1-1; D call uncertain. Trimming shortened V by 2 bases and J by 2 bases, and 6 bases separated the two germline ends. This CDR3 spans 13 amino acids. Germline V gene data show CDR1 as SEHNR and CDR2 as FQNEAQ (reference sequence). In DNA form, the CDR3 reads TGTGCCAGCAGCTTATCGGTAAACACTGAAGCTTTCTTT. Translated: CASSLSVNTEAFF. The full variable domain, with the rest looked up from reference TRBV7-9 and TRBJ1-1, is DTGVSQNPRHKITKRGQNVTFRCDPISEHNRLYWYRQTLGQGPEFLTYFQNEAQLEKSRLLSDRFSAERPKGSFSTLEIQRTEQGDSAMYLCASSLSVNTEAFFGQGTRLTVV.

This chain links TRBV19 with TRBJ1-2; the D is unclear. Trimming left V 4 bases short and J 8 bases short, with 20 bases between. The CDR3 totals 15 residues. From germline, CDR1 is LNHDA and CDR2 SQIVND (reference sequence). The DNA of the CDR3 is TGTGCCAGTAGTAAATGGTATGCCAGCCCGCGGGGCTACACCTTC. Its translation: CASSKWYASPRGYTF.